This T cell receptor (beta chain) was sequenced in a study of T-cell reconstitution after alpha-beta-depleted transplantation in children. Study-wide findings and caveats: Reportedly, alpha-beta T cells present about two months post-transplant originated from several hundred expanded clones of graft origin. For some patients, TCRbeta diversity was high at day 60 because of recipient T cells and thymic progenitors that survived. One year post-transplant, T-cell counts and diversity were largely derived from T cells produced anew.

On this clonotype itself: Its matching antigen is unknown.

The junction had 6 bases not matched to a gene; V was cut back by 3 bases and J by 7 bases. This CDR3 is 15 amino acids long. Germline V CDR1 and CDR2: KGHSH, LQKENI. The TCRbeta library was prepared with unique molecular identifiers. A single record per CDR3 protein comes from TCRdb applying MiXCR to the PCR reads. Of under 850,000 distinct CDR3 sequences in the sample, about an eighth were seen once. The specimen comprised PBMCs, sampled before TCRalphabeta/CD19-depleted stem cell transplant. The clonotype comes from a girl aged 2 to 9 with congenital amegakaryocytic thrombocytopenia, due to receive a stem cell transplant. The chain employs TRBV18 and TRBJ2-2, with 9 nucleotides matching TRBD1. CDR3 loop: CASSPGTGYGGELFF. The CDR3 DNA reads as TGTGCCAGCTCACCGGGGACAGGGTACGGCGGGGAGCTGTTTTTT.